The sequence of this T cell receptor beta chain was determined in a study of patients with pleural tuberculosis. TCRdb re-derived calls from the reads in MiXCR, one entry per CDR3 protein. The sample shows some 48,000 distinct CDR3 sequences, 7.3% of them seen only once. This clonotype was observed at least ten times. This CDR3 comprises 14 residues. With V trimmed by 5 bases and J by 6 bases, 6 bases remained unmatched. Germline CDR1 is SGHAT and CDR2 is FQNNGV. The chain uses TRBV11-2 and TRBJ1-2; 10 bases match TRBD1. The clonotype originates from a human donor with pleural tuberculosis. The CDR3 region has the DNA TGTGCCAGCAGCACCTGGACAGGGGGGGATGGCTACACCTTC. This codes for CASSTWTGGDGYTF.